These T cell receptor beta chains were read from a single sample in a study of blood T cells in healthy people across ages. TCRdb re-derived calls from the 5' RACE reads in MiXCR, one entry per CDR3 protein. Here the sample spans 1 million to 1.2 million distinct CDR3 sequences, roughly two fifths being singletons. Sequencing was done on a sample of blood. These receptors all come from a man in his late teens or twenties in good health. Each CDR3 is given with its conserved first and last residue. The D gene is left open where the match is weak.

v_call: TRBV18; d_call: TRBD1; cdr3_aa: CASSPRGQGNQPQHF
v_call: TRBV5-1; d_call: NA; cdr3_aa: CASSLEGSGRIEYNKQFF
v_call: TRBV5-6; d_call: TRBD1; cdr3_aa: CASSLEVGTGSYGYTF
v_call: TRBV4-1; d_call: TRBD2; cdr3_aa: CASSQISGVGGELFF
v_call: TRBV20-1; d_call: TRBD1; cdr3_aa: CSAHKDRDEQYF
v_call: TRBV29-1; d_call: NA; cdr3_aa: CSVLSNYNEQFF
v_call: TRBV4-3; d_call: NA; cdr3_aa: CASSQELELVEKLFF
v_call: TRBV20-1; d_call: NA; cdr3_aa: CSAREPPKTQYF
v_call: TRBV11-2; d_call: TRBD2; cdr3_aa: CASSPGRGLAGYNEQYF
v_call: TRBV9; d_call: TRBD2; cdr3_aa: CASSSYGRGGQDTQYF
v_call: TRBV20-1; d_call: NA; cdr3_aa: CSAALRAYETQYF
v_call: TRBV10-3; d_call: TRBD2; cdr3_aa: CAIKGAGAYEQYF
v_call: TRBV5-1; d_call: NA; cdr3_aa: CASSKPWFARGYTF
v_call: TRBV4-3; d_call: TRBD2; cdr3_aa: CASSQGSTSGGADTQYF
v_call: TRBV6-2/TRBV6-3; d_call: NA; cdr3_aa: CASGYIRGSLGETQYF
v_call: TRBV12-3/TRBV12-4; d_call: TRBD1; cdr3_aa: CASSWDRGSNQPQHF
v_call: TRBV19; d_call: TRBD2; cdr3_aa: CATRLAGVATDTQYF
v_call: TRBV5-1; d_call: NA; cdr3_aa: CASSSDPQGKRTEAFF
v_call: TRBV6-1; d_call: NA; cdr3_aa: CASSGIRQGNQPQHF
v_call: TRBV4-1; d_call: TRBD2; cdr3_aa: CASSHKTKVLAGLETQYF
v_call: TRBV9; d_call: TRBD2; cdr3_aa: CASSAVSGGQETQYF
v_call: TRBV7-2; d_call: NA; cdr3_aa: CASSRSGTMSQPQHF
v_call: TRBV4-3; d_call: NA; cdr3_aa: CASSQDFFTGISYGYTF
v_call: TRBV24-1; d_call: NA; cdr3_aa: CATSDPGGKLADTQYF
v_call: TRBV4-2; d_call: TRBD2; cdr3_aa: CASSPRSTSGGQETQYF
v_call: TRBV20-1; d_call: NA; cdr3_aa: CTGIVSNYGYTF
v_call: TRBV7-2; d_call: NA; cdr3_aa: CASSLGGSNSGYTF
v_call: TRBV5-1; d_call: NA; cdr3_aa: CASSVQGAKNIQYF
v_call: TRBV5-5; d_call: TRBD2; cdr3_aa: CASTPAGYSYEQYF
v_call: TRBV28; d_call: NA; cdr3_aa: CASSPLGGSNTGELFF
v_call: TRBV29-1; d_call: NA; cdr3_aa: CSVITGYEQYF
v_call: TRBV7-8; d_call: NA; cdr3_aa: CASSKPRTTSNYDYTF
v_call: TRBV7-6; d_call: NA; cdr3_aa: CASSSDRTMNTEAFF
v_call: TRBV30; d_call: TRBD1; cdr3_aa: CALIPGPTGVKYGYTF
v_call: TRBV7-2; d_call: NA; cdr3_aa: CASSLALGRVNTEAFF
v_call: TRBV7-2; d_call: NA; cdr3_aa: CASSFVQGWYTGELFF
v_call: TRBV29-1; d_call: NA; cdr3_aa: CSVGTDSGANVLTF
v_call: TRBV12-5; d_call: NA; cdr3_aa: CASGSDSDTQYF
v_call: TRBV28; d_call: NA; cdr3_aa: CASSSRQGPMDNEQYF
v_call: TRBV6-2/TRBV6-3; d_call: NA; cdr3_aa: CASSYSRTDRYQETQYF
v_call: TRBV4-2; d_call: NA; cdr3_aa: CANSQETGTNTGELFF